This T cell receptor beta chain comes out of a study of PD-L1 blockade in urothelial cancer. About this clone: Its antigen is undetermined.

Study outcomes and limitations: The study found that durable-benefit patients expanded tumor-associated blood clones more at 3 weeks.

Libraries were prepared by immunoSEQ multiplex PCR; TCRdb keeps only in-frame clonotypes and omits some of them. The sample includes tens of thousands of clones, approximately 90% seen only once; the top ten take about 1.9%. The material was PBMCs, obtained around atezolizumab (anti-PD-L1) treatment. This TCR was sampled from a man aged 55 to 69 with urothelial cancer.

This chain's CDR3 is CASSLSGAPNEKLFF. The DNA of the CDR3 is TGTGCCAGCAGTTTAAGTGGGGCGCCTAATGAAAAACTGTTTTTT. The rearrangement uses TRBV28 and TRBJ1-4; a weak D match, TRBD1 (5 bases). The germline V and J ends were trimmed by 2 bases and 3 bases, with 10 bases remaining between them. Germline assignment: CDR1 MDHEN and CDR2 SYDVKM. The CDR3 sequence is 15 residues long. Full variable domain (missing parts from reference TRBV28 and TRBJ1-4): DVKVTQSSRYLVKRTGEKVFLECVQDMDHENMFWYRQDPGLGLRLIYFSYDVKMKEKGDIPEGYSVSREKKERFSLILESASTNQTSMYLCASSLSGAPNEKLFFGSGTQLSVL.